A single sample is the source of the 14 T cell receptor beta chains below, sequenced in a study of T cells after yellow fever vaccination. TCRdb re-called the 5' RACE reads with MiXCR, one entry per CDR3 protein. The table records under 700,000 distinct CDR3 sequences, around 16% of them present only once. The sample in question was PBMCs, obtained 5 to 6 days after the first yellow fever vaccination. These receptors all come from a man younger than 30 who received the YFV17D yellow fever vaccine.

The chain joins TRBV20-1 to TRBJ1-1, with D tentatively TRBD1 (6 bases). The CDR3 is 12 amino acids. Germline CDR1 DFQATT, CDR2 SNEGSKA (reference sequence). V gave up 5 bases and J gave up 0 bases, with 7 bases separating them. The CDR3 reads CSADRLNTEAFF. The CDR3 DNA reads as TGCAGTGCTGACAGGCTGAACACTGAAGCTTTCTTT.

This clonotype came up many times. The chain combines TRBV6-5 with TRBJ1-1; D is uncertain. The CDR3 consists of 12 residues. Germline assignment: CDR1 MNHEY and CDR2 SVGAGI. Deletions cut 1 base from V and 7 bases from J, with 7 bases between. The CDR3 DNA sequence: TGTGCCAGCAGTTACTGGGGTGGTGAAGCTTTCTTT. It codes for CASSYWGGEAFF.

This chain joins TRBV3-1 and TRBJ2-1, with 9 bases matching TRBD2. The germline V gene encodes CDR1 LGHDT and CDR2 YNNKEL (reference sequence). The CDR3 is 17 amino acids. The V segment lost 0 bases and the J segment 3 bases; nucleotides outside the gene matches: 6. The CDR3 DNA reads TGTGCCAGCAGCCAAGATCTGGGAGCGGGGGGCTACAATGAGCAGTTCTTC. As protein: CASSQDLGAGGYNEQFF.

In this sample, this clonotype turned up a few times. The chain joins TRBV25-1 to TRBJ2-7; possibly TRBD1 for D (5 bases). In germline, CDR1 is MGHDK, CDR2 SYGVNS. The germline V and J ends were trimmed by 6 bases and 7 bases, with 13 bases remaining between them. The CDR3 totals 12 residues. The CDR3 DNA sequence: TGTGCCAGCAGGTCGACAGTGAGGGAGCAGTACTTC. It translates to CASRSTVREQYF.

The genes are TRBV7-2 and TRBJ2-3, with 11 nucleotides matching TRBD2. The CDR3 contains 17 residues. V dropped 5 bases and J dropped 6; count of bases not matched to a gene: 13. CDR1 SGHTA and CDR2 FQGNSA come from the germline V gene. The CDR3 nucleotides read TGTGCCAGCAGCCTACGGATTAGCGGGGGGGGCCATGATACGCAGTATTTT. It is translated as CASSLRISGGGHDTQYF.

This clonotype was observed a few times. The CDR3 nucleotides are TGTGCCATCACCTCGACAGGGGGAAGGGTCTACAATGAGCAGTTCTTC. Translation: CAITSTGGRVYNEQFF. The chain carries TRBV10-3 and TRBJ2-1, with 9 nucleotides matching TRBD1. This CDR3 is built from 16 residues. Germline V gene data show CDR1 as ENHRY and CDR2 as SYGVKD. Unmatched junction bases numbered 10, after V lost 7 bases and J lost 3 bases.

The V and J genes are TRBV19 and TRBJ2-1; D is ambiguous. Germline CDR1 reads LNHDA; CDR2 reads SQIVND (reference sequence). The CDR3 contains 14 residues. V was shortened by 2 bases and J by 1 base, with 6 bases between the two germline ends. The CDR3 loop reads CASSIPASYNEQFF. CDR3 DNA sequence: TGTGCCAGTAGTATACCCGCGTCCTACAATGAGCAGTTCTTC.

This clonotype has only a few counts. The rearrangement uses TRBV4-3 and TRBJ2-3; 7 nucleotides line up with TRBD2. CDR1 is LGHNA, CDR2 YSLEER, per germline. V lost 3 bases, J lost 4 bases, and 13 bases stayed unmatched. The CDR3 has 17 amino acids. The CDR3 sequence: CASSQGQAGVDSDTQYF. As DNA, the CDR3 is TGCGCCAGCAGCCAGGGTCAGGCGGGGGTGGATTCAGATACGCAGTATTTT.

Only a few counts were recorded for this clonotype. CDR3 in DNA: TGTGCCAGCAGCCAAGATCTTGGGGTATCCTACGAGCAGTACGTC. Its protein product is CASSQDLGVSYEQYV. The gene calls are TRBV3-1 and TRBJ2-7, with unresolved D. The germline V gene encodes CDR1 LGHDT and CDR2 YNNKEL (reference sequence). The CDR3 has 15 amino acids. The germline V and J ends were trimmed by 0 bases and 1 base, with 10 bases remaining between them.

This clonotype was seen more than once but under ten times. At one of its ends the junction is not consistent with the germline gene, which may arise from a read error. This chain connects TRBV24-1 to TRBJ2-2; D unresolved. The length of the CDR3 is 13 residues. Germline V CDR1 and CDR2: KGHDR, SFDVKD. CDR3 in amino acids: CTTSLSRTGELFF. CDR3 DNA sequence: TGTACCACCAGTCTATCCCGCACCGGGGAGCTGTTTTTT.

This chain uses TRBV19 with TRBJ1-1; D not resolved. The V gene's germline CDR1 is LNHDA and CDR2 SQIVND (reference sequence). The ends were cut back, 3 bases at V and 2 bases at J, with 10 bases in the middle. This CDR3 is built from 14 residues. The CDR3 coding sequence is TGTGCCAGTAGTATCCCGACGACAAACACTGAAGCTTTCTTT. It translates to CASSIPTTNTEAFF.

This clonotype was counted only a few times. The V gene is TRBV2, the J gene TRBJ2-7; D perhaps matches TRBD1 (6 bases). From germline, CDR1 is SNHLY and CDR2 FYNNEI. V was clipped by 4 bases and J by 2 bases, with 12 bases between them. The CDR3 loop spans 14 amino acids. The CDR3 is CASSADRYPYEQYF. The CDR3 region has the DNA TGTGCCAGCAGTGCCGACAGGTACCCCTACGAGCAGTACTTC.

J is TRBJ2-5 and V is TRBV7-9, with D tentatively TRBD2 (6 bases). V lost 3 bases and J 3 bases, leaving 11 bases between the germline ends. The CDR3 totals 14 residues. Per germline, CDR1 SEHNR and CDR2 FQNEAQ (reference sequence). The CDR3 DNA reads TGTGCCAGCAGCTTTGTCAGGAGGGAAGAGACCCAGTACTTC. It codes for CASSFVRREETQYF.

CDR3 residues: CAISSTSGGGADTQYF. The DNA for the CDR3 is TGTGCCATCAGTTCCACTAGCGGGGGGGGCGCAGATACGCAGTATTTT. The chain recombines TRBV10-3 with TRBJ2-3, with TRBD2 matching 13 bases. This CDR3 has 16 amino acids. J was trimmed by 4 bases and V by 5 bases; bases with no gene match: 6. Germline CDR1 and CDR2: ENHRY and SYGVKD.